A single T cell receptor beta chain is shown here with its context. Its specific antigen is unknown. No qualities accompany the bases; no much larger clone lies one base away. This specimen belongs to a study of cytomegalovirus exposure and HLA in healthy donors (dated by TCRdb to about 2017). Some background on the complete study: In an earlier analysis of 587 of the donors, about 260 Gb of sequence data and just under 120 million unique TCR beta sequences from about 179 million T cells were reported. To predict cytomegalovirus infection status, the study combined high-throughput TCR immunosequencing, statistical association of individual TCRs with disease status, and machine learning. In a later genetic analysis, genome-wide SNP genotypes for about three fifths of the roughly 670 donors were used, and that subset was treated as a discovery cohort. The study used immunosequencing to profile the T cell repertoires of approximately 650 subjects and linked those repertoires to cytomegalovirus serostatus. Across 300 to 500 genotyped donors of the cohort, an average of roughly 200,000 unique TCR beta nucleotide sequences per donor were sequenced, and around 19% of those sequences were non-productive. Typing coverage differed by locus: A, B, C, DRB1 and DQB1 were typed in roughly 629-630 donors, DQA1 in 500 to 550, DPA1 in over 600, and DPB1 in roughly 470. HLA typing covered class I and class II loci at four-digit resolution. Alongside the repertoire data, information on donor age, sex, ethnicity and CMV serostatus was compiled. In an earlier analysis of 587 of the donors, high-throughput TCR beta sequencing was used to judge whether each TCR beta V gene segment behaved as functional or pseudogenic. Because of strong linkage in the cohort, five DR-DQ haplotypes were treated as single units for association and clustering. All discovery cohort repertoires had been generated on a single sequencing platform. To study patterns of TCR occurrence, a later analysis re-analyzed previously published TCR beta repertoires from around 700 donors and added high-resolution HLA genotyping. Roughly 300 gigabases of sequencing data and around 85 million unique TCR sequences made up an early release that covered roughly 670 HLA-typed donors. Among the approximately 420 genotyped donors, around 81% belonged to the genetic ancestry cluster associated with self-reported Caucasian donors. In addition to the first cohort of 650 to 800 subjects, a separate validation cohort of around 110 different subjects was used. The study aimed to test whether signatures of past pathogen exposure could be identified by cataloging public T cell receptors. Rather than drawing on any new phenotypic data, the later analysis identified candidate immune exposures from TCR beta sequences and the way those sequences occurred across donors.

Results the study describes overall, beyond this receptor: Because the 87-base-pair reads could not distinguish some IMGT-functional V segments, including TRBV6-2 and TRBV6-3, those segments were excluded. The sequencing pipeline was judged likely to have produced a cluster of highly shared sequence variants as a technical artifact. In a later analysis, HLA-associated TCR beta chains were found to be more clonally expanded and to have lower generation probabilities than equally common non-associated chains. The authors suggested that the approach could potentially be extended to other disease states and immunological phenotypes. An association between a missense DCLRE1C variant and V-gene and J-gene trimming of TCR beta chains was found in a later genetic analysis and replicated in an independent cohort. Specific HLA alleles were associated with over 15,000 TCR beta sequences at a false discovery rate of 0.05 in a later analysis. Broadly in line with IMGT annotations, most TCR beta V segments showed up in productive rearrangements about 87% or about 30% of the time in an earlier analysis of several hundred of the donors. In a later analysis, most CMV-associated TCR beta chains were found to appear HLA-restricted, with HLA associations seemingly driven largely by CMV exposure. In a later analysis, several top co-occurrence clusters were reported to appear linked to parvovirus B19, influenza, CMV and Epstein-Barr virus. A further reported finding was that TCR beta sequences accurately predicted the HLA-A and HLA-B alleles for most subjects in the first cohort. This cohort had only TCR beta chains sequenced, and the lack of alpha or paired-chain data limited which features could be detected. In a later analysis, TCR association rates were found to vary across HLA loci, with the most associated TCRs seen for DRB1 alleles and the fewest for HLA-C alleles. Assigning TCR associations to individual alleles was difficult when HLA alleles, especially DR and DQ, strongly co-occurred. In both the original and validation cohorts, the classifier was reported to diagnose cytomegalovirus status with high specificity and sensitivity. A later genetic analysis reported fewer N-insertions in productive TCRs among donors in an Asian-associated ancestry cluster than the roughly 640-donor mean. Correlated functional status among segregating V segments might be attributable to linkage disequilibrium, but an unknown experimental factor could not be ruled out. Most TCR sequences were seen in very few donors, while some public TCRs were found in many individuals. Because some donors lacked HLA typing at each locus, the association tests relied only on the typed subset. A total of roughly 160 TCR beta chains were listed by the study as associated with cytomegalovirus. Presence/absence analyses assumed roughly uniform sequencing depth across donors, an assumption that may not hold. Three of the identified cytomegalovirus-associated TCR beta chains were confirmed in vitro to be specific for cytomegalovirus antigens. The only immune exposure information available for the cohort was CMV serostatus. The earlier analysis of about 600 of the donors excluded seventeen rarely observed V segments, including chromosome 9 orphons, because counts were too low.

Including cysteine and phenylalanine, the CDR3 has 12 amino acids. Only CDR3 DNA is held: 36 bases, read in frame from base 1. V loses 4 bases of germline sequence and J loses 5 bases, and the interval between the two ends is 8 bases. The germline V gene provides CDR1 MNHNS and CDR2 SASEGT. The cohort was made up of approximately 700 healthy bone marrow donors. All cohort members were sampled while nominally healthy, although unrecorded immune exposures were likely present. The donor was CMV seronegative and was included in the group of a few hundred seronegative cohort members. A peripheral blood sample was collected from each donor, and TCR beta sequencing was performed on peripheral blood mononuclear cells. Genomic DNA was extracted from the blood cell samples with the Qiagen DNeasy Blood Extraction Kit. The library was built by means of the immunoSEQ multiplex PCR assay. For the multiplex PCR, a mixture combining 60 forward primers for TCR Vbeta segments and 13 reverse primers for TCR Jbeta segments was used. The CDR3 region of rearranged TCR beta genes was amplified from genomic DNA with a multiplex PCR assay. The Illumina HiSeq System was used to sequence the amplified TCR beta libraries as 87-base-pair reads. Processing in the source paper ran as follows. A later analysis counted tens of millions of unique TCR beta chains across the 550 to 700 repertoires, and 9.5 million to 11 million of these chains were shared by at least two donors. Raw reads were error-corrected and collapsed into unique sequences with a nearest-neighbor algorithm that merged closely related sequences to remove PCR and sequencing errors. CDR3 sequences were aligned to IMGT reference sequences to assign V, D and J gene segments. Each retained sequence needed at least a six-nucleotide match to both a V gene segment and a J gene segment. Rearrangements were called productive when the CDR3 lacked stop codons and stayed in frame with V and J; all others were non-productive. Following IMGT convention, CDR3 was defined as the stretch from the second conserved V-encoded cysteine to the conserved J-encoded phenylalanine. The earlier analysis of about 500 of the donors excluded sequences that lacked an unambiguous match to a single V gene segment. An earlier analysis of about 600 of the donors called V segments functional above 56.7% productive rearrangements and segregating when the between-donor standard deviation exceeded 5%. A statistical classification framework was developed to diagnose cytomegalovirus status using the catalog of TCR beta chain sequences. In a later analysis, TCR nucleotide sequences were compared against IMGT/GENE-DB human TR gene sequences so that V and J genes could be assigned. A later analysis assigned CDR3 sequences and most-parsimonious VDJ recombination scenarios with the TCRdist pipeline. In a later analysis, each TCR beta chain was defined by its CDR3 amino acid sequence together with its V-gene family, and reads lacking a unique V-gene family were excluded. A later analysis removed nearly 600 highly shared, low-generation-probability nucleotide sequences to deal with suspected cross-contamination and a sequencing artifact. In a later analysis, a clonal expansion index for each public chain was calculated from normalized within-repertoire ranks of inferred template counts. A later analysis computed generation probabilities with a VDJ recombination model fitted to out-of-frame rearrangements, and checked the results against IGoR. A later analysis scored TCR-TCR, TCR-HLA and TCR-CMV co-occurrence with hypergeometric tests, applying a repertoire-size bias correction to TCR pairs. To estimate false discovery rates, a later analysis permuted the HLA or CMV assignments 20 times. In a later analysis, co-occurring TCRs were grouped using DBSCAN, with TCRdist sequence similarity added in when clustering inside HLA-allele-positive subsets. Repertoires with fewer than 30,000 or more than 120,000 public chains, plus five repertoires with anomalous nucleotide sharing, were excluded from co-occurrence clustering. TCRdb limited this immuneACCESS table to in-frame rearrangements with V and J called. A share of clones is missing; checked studies link under half to unresolved V genes, and the rest is unexplained. Clone size and V and J calls were adopted from that table, with D and trimming inferred from the DNA. The table for this sample lists fewer than 200,000 clones; 87% of them were counted only once. The ten largest make up around 1% of the sample.

Sequences were obtained from PBMCs. This clonotype originated in a boy aged 2 to 10 in good health and CMV-seronegative. The sequence links TRBV6-1 to TRBJ1-2; too little of a D gene remains to name it. The CDR3 corresponds to CASSVRGYGYTF. The nucleotide sequence reads TGTGCCAGCAGTGTGAGAGGGTATGGCTACACCTTC.